This T cell receptor (beta chain) was sequenced for a study of identical twins (dated by TCRdb to 2016 to 2018). Study-level background: The study deep-sequenced TCR alpha and beta repertoires from monozygotic twins, unrelated adults of various ages and cord blood to test whether fetal clonotypes persist. Replicate twin experiments were performed at different times using different library preparation protocols to rule out contamination. Overall study results and their limits: Because the same donors could not be followed over many years, conclusions were based on cross-sectional statistical analysis. Out-of-frame TCR alpha sequences shared between twins showed an excess of low generation-probability sequences compared with coincidental sharing between unrelated individuals. In beta out-of-frame sequences, excess twin sharing was weaker, because having fewer shared sequences lowered the signal-to-noise ratio. In monozygotic twins, out-of-frame TCR alpha sharing was systematically underestimated by recombination models, although the models agreed with sharing between unrelated individuals. Fewer insertions were carried by abundant cord blood beta clonotypes; a weaker similar trend was observed in young adult naive repertoires, while no such trend was observed in memory repertoires. Invariant T cells such as MAIT and iNKT could partly confound zero-insertion analyses, though diverse VJ usage argued against this for most clonotypes.

Every donor in the study was a healthy Caucasian. The twin cohort comprised three pairs of female monozygotic twins, all aged about 18 to 29 years. Positive isolation kits from Invitrogen were used to isolate CD4+ and CD8+ T cell populations. Libraries were made using 5' RACE. This sample was sequenced with an Illumina HiSeq 2000. Template switching introduced a universal primer binding site; the final cDNA contained a unique molecular identifier, enabling accurate counting of TCR cDNA molecules. Specific primers in the conserved constant-segment region were used to synthesize first-strand cDNA for TCR alpha and beta chains. To control for contamination, every cDNA library was double barcoded, receiving both a SMART-Mk sample barcode and Illumina barcodes. TruSeq adapter sequences and Illumina sample barcodes were added in two successive PCR steps. The Illumina HiSeq platform was used with custom primers to sequence TCR alpha and beta cDNA libraries. In the source study's methods: Raw reads were processed with MiGEC to extract unique molecular identifiers, and MiXCR was used to determine CDR3 positions. Recombination models were inferred per individual with the repgenHMM and IGoR tools using an EM algorithm. Shared clonotype analysis was performed with the tcR package in R, normalizing sharing by the product of cloneset sizes. To study raw recombination free of thymic and clonal selection effects, out-of-frame nonproductive sequences were analyzed. In TCRdb, the public reads were trimmed at Q25 with fastp and aligned with MiXCR, with productive beta chains retained. Rows with a matching CDR3 protein are joined into one entry that keeps the most common DNA and genes. None of the V and J calls come from the authors' own analysis; TCRdb made them. The sample includes around 250,000 distinct CDR3 sequences, with approximately 7.1% observed a single time. The leading ten clones occupy 14% to 15% of the sample.

Concerning this clonotype itself: This receptor's antigen is unknown. No base quality values were provided; no much bigger clone lies one nucleotide off.

From a lookup of the germline V gene, CDR1 and CDR2 are ENHRY and SYGVKD. V lost 4 bases and J lost 3 bases, and the count of bases not matched to a germline gene is 12. The CDR3 measures 17 amino acids from cysteine to phenylalanine. Here the CDR3 DNA is all that survives: 51 bases in frame from base 1. The sample was also reused in another study, on T cells expressing NK-cell markers. Looking at the second paper: In sorted CD3+CD56+NKG2C+, CD3+CD56+NKG2C- and CD3+CD56-NKG2C+ T-cell subsets from several donors, TCR beta-chain repertoires were profiled. Among the eight sequenced donors, only one was HCMV-seronegative, while the other seven were HCMV-seropositive. To restrict sorting to alphabetaTCR-expressing T cells, an anti-gammadeltaTCR antibody was added in several experiments. In over five donors, the dominant CD3+CD56+NKG2C+ clonotypes were found to rank among the top 10 CD8+ clonotypes and to make up 1.0-7.0% of CD8+ T cells. Those dominant clonotypes were again the most abundant among CD3+CD56-NKG2C+ cells in several donors, at roughly 28.3-60.1%. Whether the expanded NKG2C-expressing T cell clones were specific for HCMV antigens remained unclear. Randomly selected healthy volunteers, three men and five women, were used as the eight sequenced donors. To determine HCMV serostatus, a commercial ELISA kit was used to detect HCMV-specific IgG in serum. MIGEC was used to demultiplex reads and group the reads by UMI, and MiTCR was used to assemble and quantify clonotypes. To exclude erroneous sequences, any TCR cDNA sequence not supported by at least two reads was discarded. Downstream repertoire analysis used the tcR package, and clonotypes were matched across fractions by CDR3 nucleotide sequence plus V segment. VDJmatch was used to annotate antigen specificity against VDJdb, with one amino acid substitution allowed in CDR3.

The chain is assembled from TRBV10-3 and TRBJ1-1; the central 9 bases match TRBD1. The sequenced sample was CD8+ T cells sorted from blood. This receptor was obtained from a woman aged 18-29 years in good health. The nucleotide sequence reads as follows: TGTGCCATCAGTGCCACCCCGGGACAGGGCACTTACACTGAAGCTTTCTTT. This encodes CAISATPGQGTYTEAFF.